Described below is a single TCR beta chain sequence and its context. Its recognized antigen is unknown. This specimen belongs to a study of CXCR3-negative and CXCR3-positive naive CD8 T cells (dated by TCRdb to between 2018 and 2020). Regarding the study in general: In total, roughly 140 million TRB reads were obtained, which works out to roughly 1.5 +/- 0.3 million reads per library. The diversity and physicochemical repertoire analyses included about a dozen donors pooled from two independent experiments. The TRBV-TRBJ cluster analysis covered naive subsets from a handful of donors and memory cells from 3 donors.

What the study reported, not specific to this receptor: Because surface CD5, which has been linked to self-reactivity in mice, was comparable between naive subsets, TCR interaction strength was also inferred from TRB CDR3 physicochemical properties. Both naive subsets had comparably high repertoire diversity, while memory CD8+ T cells had much lower repertoire diversity. Freshly isolated PBMCs were used for most assays because CXCR3 expression partially decreased after cryopreservation. Naive CXCR3-negative and CXCR3-positive cells from the same donor showed similar TRBV-TRBJ usage, whereas memory cells showed distinct patterns.

Each CD8+ T cell subset was flow-sorted in triplicate, with 300,000 or so cells per subset placed directly into RLT lysis buffer. Peripheral blood mononuclear cells were isolated from buffy coats using standard density gradient centrifugation. Total RNA was extracted from sorted cells using an RNeasy Mini Kit. Instrument on record: NextSeq 550. The Human TCR Profiling Kit (MiLaboratory) was used to make UMI-labeled 5' RACE TRB cDNA libraries. The full amount of extracted RNA was used for cDNA synthesis, and the full amount of resulting cDNA was used for PCR amplification. The libraries were made side by side, with each library going through the same number of PCR cycles. The original methods were these. With a minimum of two reads required per UMI, MIGEC and MiXCR pulled out about 52,000 +/- 9,100 unique UMI-labeled TRB cDNA molecules from each library. An average of around 40,000 +/- 10,000 functional in-frame TRB CDR3 nucleotide clonotypes without stop codons was found per library. After downsampling to 5000 UMI-labeled TRB molecules per sample, diversity metrics, including normalized Shannon-Wiener and Chao1, were computed in VDJtools. Clonotype-size-weighted physicochemical properties of the central five CDR3 residues (interaction energy, strength, volume and Kidera factor 4) were computed in VDJtools. Once TCRdb had reprocessed the reads, it stored one entry per CDR3 protein sequence and supplied no DNA. Clone size and V and J calls follow TCRdb, not the original study. This sample's table lists some 28,000 distinct CDR3 sequences. Jointly, the top ten make up about 10% of the sample.

The CDR3 contains 14 residues, cysteine and phenylalanine counted. No DNA sequence is on record. Looking up the germline V gene yields CDR1 SGHTA and CDR2 FQGTGA. This receptor was identified in a human donor in good health. Some clones in this sample may be carry-over from other donors' samples. The sequence is built from TRBV7-3 and TRBJ1-2; TCRdb designates TRBD1, a call that cannot be tested without DNA. Sequenced input: memory CD8+ T cells from blood. The cell subset or site tag for this specimen amounts to: conventional CD8+ memory T cells (TMEM), sorted as controls. The CDR3 protein is CASSLGQGPYGYTF.